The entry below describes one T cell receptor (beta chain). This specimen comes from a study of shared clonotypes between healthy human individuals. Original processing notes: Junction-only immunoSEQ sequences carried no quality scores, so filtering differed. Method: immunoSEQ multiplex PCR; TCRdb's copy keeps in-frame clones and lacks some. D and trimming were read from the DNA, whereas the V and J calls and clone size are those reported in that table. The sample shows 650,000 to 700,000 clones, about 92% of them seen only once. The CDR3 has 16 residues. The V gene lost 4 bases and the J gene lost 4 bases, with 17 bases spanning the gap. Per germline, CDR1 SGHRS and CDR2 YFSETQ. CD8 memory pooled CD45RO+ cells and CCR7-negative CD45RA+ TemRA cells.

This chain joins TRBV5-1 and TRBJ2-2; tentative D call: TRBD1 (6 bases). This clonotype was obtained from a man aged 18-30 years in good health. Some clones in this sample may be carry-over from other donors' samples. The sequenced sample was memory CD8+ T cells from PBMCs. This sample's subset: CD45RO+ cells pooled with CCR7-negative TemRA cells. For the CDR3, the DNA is TGCGCCAGCAGCCACTTACTAGAACAGGGCACCGGGGAGCTGTTTTTT. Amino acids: CASSHLLEQGTGELFF.